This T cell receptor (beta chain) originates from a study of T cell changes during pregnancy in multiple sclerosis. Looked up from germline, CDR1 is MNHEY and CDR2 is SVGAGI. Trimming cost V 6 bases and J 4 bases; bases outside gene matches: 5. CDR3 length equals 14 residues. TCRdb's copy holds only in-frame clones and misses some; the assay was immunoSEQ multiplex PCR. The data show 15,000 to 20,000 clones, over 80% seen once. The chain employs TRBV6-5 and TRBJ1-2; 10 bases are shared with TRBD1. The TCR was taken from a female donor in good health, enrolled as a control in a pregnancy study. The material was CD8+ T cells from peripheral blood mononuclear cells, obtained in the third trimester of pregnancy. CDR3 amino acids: CASRTGGGGYGYTF. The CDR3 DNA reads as TGTGCCAGCAGGACAGGGGGCGGTGGCTATGGCTACACCTTC.